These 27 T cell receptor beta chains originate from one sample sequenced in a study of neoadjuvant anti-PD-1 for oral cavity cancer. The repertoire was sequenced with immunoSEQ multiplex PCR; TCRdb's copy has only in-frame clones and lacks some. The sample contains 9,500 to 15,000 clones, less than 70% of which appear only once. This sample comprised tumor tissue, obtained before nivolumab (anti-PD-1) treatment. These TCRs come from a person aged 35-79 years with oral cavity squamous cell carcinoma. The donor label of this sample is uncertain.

The CDR3 protein is CASSLAGGFSTDTQYF. The CDR3 nucleotides read TGTGCCAGCAGCTTAGCGGGGGGGTTTAGCACAGATACGCAGTATTTT. The rearrangement links TRBV7-8 to TRBJ2-3, with 7 bases fitting TRBD2. V shed 0 bases and J 0 bases; nucleotides not matched to a gene: 3. Germline V gives CDR1 SGHVS, CDR2 FQNEAQ. This CDR3 has 16 amino acids.

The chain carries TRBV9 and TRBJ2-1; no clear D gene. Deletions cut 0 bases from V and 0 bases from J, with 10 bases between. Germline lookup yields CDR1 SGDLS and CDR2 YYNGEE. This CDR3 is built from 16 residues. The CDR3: CASSVGAGRSYNEQFF. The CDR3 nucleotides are TGTGCCAGCAGCGTAGGAGCTGGCCGCTCCTACAATGAGCAGTTCTTC.

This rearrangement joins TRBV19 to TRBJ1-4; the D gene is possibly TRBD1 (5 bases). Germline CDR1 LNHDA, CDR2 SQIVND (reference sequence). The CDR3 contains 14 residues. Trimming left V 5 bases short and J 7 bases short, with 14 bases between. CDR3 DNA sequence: TGTGCCAGTAGTTTCCGGGACGTTGGTGAAAAACTGTTTTTT. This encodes CASSFRDVGEKLFF.

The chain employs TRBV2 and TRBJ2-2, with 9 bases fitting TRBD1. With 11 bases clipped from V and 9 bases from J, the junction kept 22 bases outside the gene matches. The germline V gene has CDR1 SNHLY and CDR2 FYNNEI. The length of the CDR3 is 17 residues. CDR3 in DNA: TGTGCCGCATACAGGCGGGACAGGGAAACCCCAGTGAGGGAGCTGTTTTTT. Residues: CAAYRRDRETPVRELFF.

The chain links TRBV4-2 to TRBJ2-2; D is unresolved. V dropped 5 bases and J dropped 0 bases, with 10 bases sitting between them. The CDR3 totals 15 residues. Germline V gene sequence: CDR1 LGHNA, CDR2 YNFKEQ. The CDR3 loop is CASSATSANTGELFF. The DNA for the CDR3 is TGTGCCAGCAGCGCAACTTCGGCGAACACCGGGGAGCTGTTTTTT.

The CDR3 bases are TGTGCCAGCAGCTTGGAGACTACACTCGGCGAGCAGTTCTTC. Its translation is CASSLETTLGEQFF. This chain uses TRBV5-4 with TRBJ2-1, with a possible D match to TRBD2 (5 bases). Germline CDR1 and CDR2: SGHNT and YYREEE (reference sequence). With 0 bases removed from V and 10 bases from J, the gap between germline ends came to 14 bases. CDR3 size: 14 residues.

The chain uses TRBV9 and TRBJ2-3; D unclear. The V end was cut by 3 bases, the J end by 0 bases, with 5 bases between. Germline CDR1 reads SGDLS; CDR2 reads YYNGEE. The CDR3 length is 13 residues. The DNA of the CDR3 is TGTGCCAGCAGCGGGGCAAGCACAGATACGCAGTATTTT. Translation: CASSGASTDTQYF. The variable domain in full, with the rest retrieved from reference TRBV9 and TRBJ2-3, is DSGVTQTPKHLITATGQRVTLRCSPRSGDLSVYWYQQSLDQGLQFLIQYYNGEERAKGNILERFSAQQFPDLHSELNLSSLELGDSALYFCASSGASTDTQYFGPGTRLTVL.

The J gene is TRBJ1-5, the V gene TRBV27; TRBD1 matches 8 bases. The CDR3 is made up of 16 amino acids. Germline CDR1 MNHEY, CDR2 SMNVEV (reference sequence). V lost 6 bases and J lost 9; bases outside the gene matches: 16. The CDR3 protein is CASRQGAGSRWTPQHF. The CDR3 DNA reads TGTGCCAGCAGGCAGGGGGCGGGGTCGCGTTGGACGCCCCAGCATTTT.

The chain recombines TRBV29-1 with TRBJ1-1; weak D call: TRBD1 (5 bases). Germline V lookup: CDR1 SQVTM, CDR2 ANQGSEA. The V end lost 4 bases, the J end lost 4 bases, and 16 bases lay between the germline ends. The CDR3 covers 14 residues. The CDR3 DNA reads TGCAGCGTTGGTTGGGTACAGGCCGTCACTGAAGCTTTCTTT. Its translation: CSVGWVQAVTEAFF.

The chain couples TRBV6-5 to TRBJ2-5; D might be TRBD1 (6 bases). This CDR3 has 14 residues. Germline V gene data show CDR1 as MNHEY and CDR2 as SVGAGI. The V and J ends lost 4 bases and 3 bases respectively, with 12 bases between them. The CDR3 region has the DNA TGTGCCAGCAGTTCTCCTCGGACAGAAGAGACCCAGTACTTC. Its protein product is CASSSPRTEETQYF.

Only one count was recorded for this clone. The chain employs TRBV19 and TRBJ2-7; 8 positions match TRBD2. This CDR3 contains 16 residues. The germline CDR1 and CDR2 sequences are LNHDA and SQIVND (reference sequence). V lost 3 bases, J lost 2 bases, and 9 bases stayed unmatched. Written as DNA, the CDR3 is TGTGCCAGTAGTATCGGGGGGGGGACCGGAACCTACGAGCAGTACTTC. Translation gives CASSIGGGTGTYEQYF.

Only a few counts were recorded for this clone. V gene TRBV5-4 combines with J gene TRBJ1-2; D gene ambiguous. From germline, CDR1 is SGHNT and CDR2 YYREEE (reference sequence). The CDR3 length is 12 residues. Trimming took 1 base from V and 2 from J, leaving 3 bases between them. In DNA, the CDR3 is TGTGCCAGCAGCTTGATCAACTATGGCTACACCTTC. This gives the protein CASSLINYGYTF.

CDR3 DNA: TGTGCCAGTAGTGACTCGGCGAACACTGAAGCTTTCTTT. It yields the protein CASSDSANTEAFF. V gene TRBV19 combines with J gene TRBJ1-1; D is undetermined. The V gene lost 5 bases and the J gene lost 1 base, with 8 bases spanning the gap. The CDR3 is 13 residues long. Germline loops: CDR1 LNHDA, CDR2 SQIVND (reference sequence).

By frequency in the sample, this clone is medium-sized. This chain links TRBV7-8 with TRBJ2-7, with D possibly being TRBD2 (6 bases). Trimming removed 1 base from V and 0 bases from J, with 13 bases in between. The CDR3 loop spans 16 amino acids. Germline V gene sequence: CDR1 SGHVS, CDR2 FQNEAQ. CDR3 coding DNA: TGTGCCAGCAGCTTAGTGGCCGGGAGCCCCTCCTACGAGCAGTACTTC. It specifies CASSLVAGSPSYEQYF.

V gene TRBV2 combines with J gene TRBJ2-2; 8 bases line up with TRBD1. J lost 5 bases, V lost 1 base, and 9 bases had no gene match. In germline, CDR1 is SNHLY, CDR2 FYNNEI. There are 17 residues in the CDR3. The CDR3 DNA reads TGTGCCAGCAGTGAAGAACAGGGGGGAATAGGGACCGGGGAGCTGTTTTTT. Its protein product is CASSEEQGGIGTGELFF.

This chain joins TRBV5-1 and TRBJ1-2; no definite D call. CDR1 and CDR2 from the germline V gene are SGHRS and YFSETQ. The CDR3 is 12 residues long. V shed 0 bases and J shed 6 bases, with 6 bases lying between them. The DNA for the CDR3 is TGCGCCAGCAGCTTGGCTGCGGATGGCTACACCTTC. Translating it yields CASSLAADGYTF.

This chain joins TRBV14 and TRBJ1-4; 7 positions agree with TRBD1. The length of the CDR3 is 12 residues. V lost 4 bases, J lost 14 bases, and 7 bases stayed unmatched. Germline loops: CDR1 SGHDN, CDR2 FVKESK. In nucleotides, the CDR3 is TGTGCCAGCAGCCCGGTGGGGACAGTTCTGTTTTTT. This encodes CASSPVGTVLFF.

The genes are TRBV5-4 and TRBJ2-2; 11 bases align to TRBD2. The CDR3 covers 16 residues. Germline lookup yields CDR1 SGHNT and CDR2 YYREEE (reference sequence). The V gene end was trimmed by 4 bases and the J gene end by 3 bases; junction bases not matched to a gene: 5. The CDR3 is CASSPGLAEHTGELFF. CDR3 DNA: TGTGCCAGCAGCCCGGGACTAGCGGAACACACCGGGGAGCTGTTTTTT.

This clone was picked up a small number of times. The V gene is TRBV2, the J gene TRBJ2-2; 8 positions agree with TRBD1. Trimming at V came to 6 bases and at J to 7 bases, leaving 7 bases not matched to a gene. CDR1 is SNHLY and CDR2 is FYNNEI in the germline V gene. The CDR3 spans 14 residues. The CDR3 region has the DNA TGTGCCAGCAGCCTCGGACAGGGTTACGGGGAGCTGTTTTTT. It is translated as CASSLGQGYGELFF.

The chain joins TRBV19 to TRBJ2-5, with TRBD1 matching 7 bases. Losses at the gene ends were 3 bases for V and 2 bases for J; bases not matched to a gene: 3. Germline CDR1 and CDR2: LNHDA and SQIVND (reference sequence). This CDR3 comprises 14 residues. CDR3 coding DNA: TGTGCCAGTAGTATGGGACAGCTGCAAGAGACCCAGTACTTC. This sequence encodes CASSMGQLQETQYF. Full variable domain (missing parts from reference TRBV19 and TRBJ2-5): DGGITQSPKYLFRKEGQNVTLSCEQNLNHDAMYWYRQDPGQGLRLIYYSQIVNDFQKGDIAEGYSVSREKKESFPLTVTSAQKNPTAFYLCASSMGQLQETQYFGPGTRLLVL.

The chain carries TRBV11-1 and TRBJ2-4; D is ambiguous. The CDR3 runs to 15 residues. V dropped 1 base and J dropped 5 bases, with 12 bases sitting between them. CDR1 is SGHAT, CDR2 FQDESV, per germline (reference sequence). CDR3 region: CASSLGGQRQNIQYF. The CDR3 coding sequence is TGTGCCAGCAGCTTAGGGGGTCAGCGCCAAAACATTCAGTACTTC.

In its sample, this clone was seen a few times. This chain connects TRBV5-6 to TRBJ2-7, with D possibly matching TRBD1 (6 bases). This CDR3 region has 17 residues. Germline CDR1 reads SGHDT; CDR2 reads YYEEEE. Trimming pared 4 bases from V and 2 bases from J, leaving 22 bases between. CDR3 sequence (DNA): TGTGCCAGCAGCCCAAAATACAGGGCAGTGGGGACCTACGAGCAGTACTTC. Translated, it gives CASSPKYRAVGTYEQYF.

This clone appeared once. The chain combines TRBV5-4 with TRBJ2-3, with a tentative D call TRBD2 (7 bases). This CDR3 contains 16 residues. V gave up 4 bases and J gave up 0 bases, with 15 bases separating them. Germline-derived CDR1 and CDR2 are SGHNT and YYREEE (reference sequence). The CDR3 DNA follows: TGTGCCAGCAGCATGGGTGGGAGGGGGAGCACAGATACGCAGTATTTT. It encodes CASSMGGRGSTDTQYF.

CDR3 loop: CAWTPRGEGGNQPQHF. In DNA, the CDR3 is TGTGCCTGGACCCCCCGTGGGGAAGGGGGCAATCAGCCCCAGCATTTT. V and J are TRBV30 and TRBJ1-5; D might be TRBD1 (5 bases). The V gene's germline CDR1 is GTSNPN and CDR2 SVGIG (reference sequence). The V end lost 4 bases, the J end lost 2 bases, and 18 bases lay between the germline ends. The CDR3 runs to 16 residues.

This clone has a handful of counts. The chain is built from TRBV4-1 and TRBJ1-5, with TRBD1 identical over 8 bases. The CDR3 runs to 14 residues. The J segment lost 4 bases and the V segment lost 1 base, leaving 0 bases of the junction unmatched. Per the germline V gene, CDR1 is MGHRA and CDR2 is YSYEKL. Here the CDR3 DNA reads TGCGCCAGCAGCCAAGGGACAGGGAATCAGCCCCAGCATTTT. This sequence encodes CASSQGTGNQPQHF.

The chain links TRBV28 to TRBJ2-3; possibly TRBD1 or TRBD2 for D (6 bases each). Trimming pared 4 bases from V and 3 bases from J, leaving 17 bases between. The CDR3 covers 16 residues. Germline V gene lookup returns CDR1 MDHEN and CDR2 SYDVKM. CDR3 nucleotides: TGTGCCAGCAGTTCCTGGGGGGCAGGGGTGACAGATACGCAGTATTTT. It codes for CASSSWGAGVTDTQYF.

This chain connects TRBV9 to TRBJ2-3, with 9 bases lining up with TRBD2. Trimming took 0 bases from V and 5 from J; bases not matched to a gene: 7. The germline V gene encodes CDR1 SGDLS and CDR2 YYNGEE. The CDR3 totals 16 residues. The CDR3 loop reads CASSVALAGVEDTQYF. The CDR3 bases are TGTGCCAGCAGCGTAGCTTTAGCGGGAGTAGAAGATACGCAGTATTTT. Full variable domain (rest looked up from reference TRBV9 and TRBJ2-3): DSGVTQTPKHLITATGQRVTLRCSPRSGDLSVYWYQQSLDQGLQFLIQYYNGEERAKGNILERFSAQQFPDLHSELNLSSLELGDSALYFCASSVALAGVEDTQYFGPGTRLTVL.